A selection of T cell receptor beta chains follows, all from one sample in a study of blood T cells in healthy people across ages. TCRdb analysed the 5' RACE reads with MiXCR anew, one entry per CDR3 protein. The sample lists 1,500,000 or so distinct CDR3 sequences; approximately 42% were seen once. The sequencing sample was made of blood. The receptors stem from a young woman in good health. Both conserved end residues are part of each CDR3. Each record gives: V gene, clone size, J gene, D gene, CDR3 protein, CDR3 DNA. The D gene is left open where the match is weak. Clone size is given for some rows only: seen once, a few or many times, or a class if the clone is expanded.

>TRBV6-6|-|TRBJ1-4|-
CASSYGVGEKLFF
TGTGCCAGCAGTTACGGGGTCGGTGAAAAACTGTTTTTT
>TRBV7-2|-|TRBJ2-7|-
CASSLYPTVWEQYF
TGTGCCAGCAGCTTATACCCTACGGTTTGGGAGCAGTACTTC
>TRBV7-3|few|TRBJ2-3|TRBD1
CASSLQTGSTDTQYF
TGTGCCAGCAGCTTACAGACAGGGAGCACAGATACGCAGTATTTT
>TRBV12-3/TRBV12-4|few|TRBJ2-1|-
CASSLIGDWEQFF
TGTGCCAGCAGTTTAATAGGCGACTGGGAGCAGTTCTTC
>TRBV29-1|many|TRBJ2-5|TRBD1
CSVERTGGETQYF
TGCAGCGTTGAGAGGACAGGGGGGGAGACCCAGTACTTC
>TRBV5-5|-|TRBJ2-7|TRBD1
CASRLGTGITYEQYF
TGTGCCAGCAGATTGGGGACAGGGATCACCTACGAGCAGTACTTC
>TRBV6-5|few|TRBJ2-7|-
CATGAHIYEQYF
TGTGCCACCGGGGCACACATCTACGAGCAGTACTTC
>TRBV15|-|TRBJ1-5|TRBD1
CATSAPESRGLLNQPQHF
TGCGCCACCAGCGCCCCGGAGAGCAGGGGGTTACTTAATCAGCCCCAGCATTTT
>TRBV28|-|TRBJ1-1|-
CASSPPGGGRGAFF
TGTGCCAGCAGTCCGCCGGGAGGGGGTCGGGGAGCTTTCTTT
>TRBV20-1|-|TRBJ2-7|-
CSAFVGGNEQYF
TGCAGTGCTTTCGTCGGGGGCAATGAGCAGTACTTC
>TRBV6-6|-|TRBJ2-7|TRBD1
CASTDGTGNSYEQYF
TGTGCCAGCACCGACGGGACAGGGAATTCCTACGAGCAGTACTTC
>TRBV19|-|TRBJ2-1|TRBD1
CASKGTGGQNLAGSNEQFF
TGTGCCAGTAAAGGGACAGGGGGCCAAAACCTAGCGGGATCAAATGAGCAGTTCTTC